This TCR beta chain was found in a study of T-cell reconstitution after alpha-beta-depleted transplantation in children. Preparation of the TCRbeta library involved a method that used unique molecular identifiers. MiXCR was run by TCRdb on the PCR reads, yielding one entry per CDR3 protein. The sample holds over 300,000 distinct CDR3 sequences, around 10% seen once. CDR1 is SGHRS, CDR2 YFSETQ, per germline. The length of the CDR3 is 15 residues. V lost 3 bases to trimming and J lost 5 bases; unmatched junction nucleotides: 7. This clonotype was observed at least ten times. The genes are TRBV5-1 and TRBJ2-1, with 8 bases identical to TRBD2. The sequence derives from a human donor who donated a stem cell graft to a child with acute lymphoblastic leukemia. The sequencing here drew on PBMCs from the stem cell graft donor, taken from the stem cell graft. The CDR3 protein is CASSWISGANNEQFF. In DNA form, the CDR3 reads TGCGCCAGCAGCTGGATTAGCGGGGCCAACAATGAGCAGTTCTTC.